This record concerns one T cell receptor beta chain sequence. Antigen: not known. The source of the sample is a study of blood T cells in healthy people across ages. Overall study findings and caveats: A strong correlation was seen between TCR beta diversity and naive T cell percentage. Both higher diversity and more naive CD4+ cells marked long-lived donors when set against aged donors.

Sample-barcoded 5' priming and a J-beta primer mix drove a second PCR of about 6 to 12 cycles. TCRdb used MiXCR to reprocess the 5' RACE reads, holding one entry per CDR3 protein. Among approximately 800,000 distinct CDR3 sequences listed, approximately 65% were seen once. Germline CDR1 and CDR2: SGHRS and YFSETQ. Trimming left V 0 bases short and J 2 bases short, with 13 bases between. CDR3 size: 16 residues. This TCR was recovered from a man aged 30-40 years in good health. The chain employs TRBV5-1 and TRBJ2-3; D perhaps matches TRBD2 (6 bases). The specimen sequenced was blood. The CDR3 DNA is TGCGCCAGCAGCTTGGCCGGGGACTTTCTCACAGATACGCAGTATTTT. This sequence encodes CASSLAGDFLTDTQYF.